Each of the 2 T cell receptor beta chains below was sequenced from the same sample in a study of blood T cell repertoires in COVID-19. This table comes from immunoSEQ multiplex PCR, and its TCRdb copy is limited to in-frame clones, with some not included. The profile covers approximately 110,000 clones, with around four fifths appearing a single time and about 20% taken by the ten largest. Sample: peripheral blood. The receptors shown here come from a woman aged 55-75 years with acute or convalescent COVID-19.

The V gene is TRBV18, the J gene TRBJ1-2; D possibly corresponds to TRBD1 (6 bases). V lost 1 base and J lost 3, with 15 bases in between. CDR1 KGHSH and CDR2 LQKENI come from the germline V gene. This CDR3 has 16 amino acids. The CDR3 DNA is TGTGCCAGCTCACCACAGACAGGCACCCTGCACTATGGCTACACCTTC. It encodes CASSPQTGTLHYGYTF.

The chain has TRBV10-1 and TRBJ1-1, with D tentatively TRBD1 (5 bases). This CDR3 comprises 12 residues. V was trimmed by 5 bases and J by 5 bases, leaving 9 bases between them. Germline-derived CDR1 and CDR2 are WNHNN and SYGVQD (reference sequence). CDR3 region: CASSQGGTEAFF. The CDR3 coding sequence is TGCGCCAGCAGTCAGGGTGGGACTGAAGCTTTCTTT.